Each of the 14 T cell receptor beta chains below was sequenced from the same sample in a study of CD8 T cells in ankylosing spondylitis. Study observations and caveats: A TCR beta motif of eight or nine highly homologous variants seemed to mark ankylosing spondylitis blood.

These TCRs' antigens remain unknown. MiXCR, applied by TCRdb to the 5' RACE reads, yields one record per CDR3 protein. The sample includes fewer than 550,000 distinct CDR3 sequences, approximately 5% seen only once; the top ten take around 3.5%. The sample consisted of blood, either unsorted or a sorted T cell fraction (not recorded which). The receptors originated from a male donor with ankylosing spondylitis.

This clonotype has at least ten counts. The chain recombines TRBV28 with TRBJ1-1, with 7 nucleotides matching TRBD1. The CDR3 is 15 residues long. Unmatched junction bases numbered 11, after V lost 6 bases and J lost 4 bases. Germline V gene sequence: CDR1 MDHEN, CDR2 SYDVKM. The CDR3: CASRYRGGVITEAFF. The DNA for the CDR3 is TGTGCCAGCAGGTACAGGGGAGGGGTGATCACTGAAGCTTTCTTT.

This clonotype was seen repeatedly, ten times or more. V is TRBV7-2 and J is TRBJ1-1; D gene uncertain. This CDR3 comprises 13 residues. V was pared by 5 bases and J by 3 bases, with 10 bases between. Germline V gene lookup returns CDR1 SGHTA and CDR2 FQGNSA. CDR3 sequence reads: CASSLGIYTEAFF. CDR3 DNA: TGTGCCAGCAGCCTTGGAATTTACACTGAAGCTTTCTTT.

This clonotype was seen at least ten times. J is TRBJ2-7 and V is TRBV6-2 or TRBV6-3, with 9 bases aligning to TRBD1. The V gene end was trimmed by 0 bases and the J gene end by 1 base; junction bases not matched to a gene: 1. This CDR3 has 15 amino acids. The germline CDR1 and CDR2 sequences are MNHEY and SVGEGT. The DNA for the CDR3 is TGTGCCAGCAGTTACTCGGGGACAGGGTCCTACGAGCAGTACTTC. As protein: CASSYSGTGSYEQYF.

This clonotype was seen repeatedly, ten times or more. The chain recombines TRBV11-2 with TRBJ2-7; a weak D match, TRBD1 (7 bases). The V gene's germline CDR1 is SGHAT and CDR2 FQNNGV. This CDR3 has 15 residues. V was trimmed by 2 bases and J by 7 bases, leaving 18 bases between them. The CDR3 reads CASSLLRRGEGEQYF. CDR3 coding DNA: TGTGCCAGCAGCTTACTCCGCAGGGGGGAAGGGGAGCAGTACTTC.

This clonotype was counted many times. The chain employs TRBV4-3 and TRBJ2-2; 7 nucleotides match TRBD1. Germline V lookup: CDR1 LGHNA, CDR2 YSLEER. The V and J ends lost 2 bases and 6 bases, in that order; junction bases with no gene match: 15. This CDR3 has 18 amino acids. CDR3: CASSQQAYRQGFAGELFF. The CDR3 region has the DNA TGCGCCAGCAGCCAACAAGCCTATCGACAGGGATTTGCCGGGGAGCTGTTTTTT.

The rearrangement joins TRBV20-1 to TRBJ1-2; D might be TRBD1 (5 bases). Germline lookup yields CDR1 DFQATT and CDR2 SNEGSKA (reference sequence). Trimming took 4 bases from V and 3 from J, leaving 24 bases between them. CDR3 length: 17 residues. As DNA, the CDR3 is TGCAGTGCTAAGAAGCCCCCAGGTCTGGGGGTGGACTATGGCTACACCTTC. This sequence encodes CSAKKPPGLGVDYGYTF.

At least ten counts were recorded for this clonotype. V and J are TRBV15 and TRBJ2-7, with D perhaps TRBD1 (6 bases). The V and J ends lost 0 bases and 4 bases respectively, with 19 bases between them. The CDR3 sequence is 17 residues long. Germline-derived CDR1 and CDR2 are LNHNV and YYDKDF (reference sequence). CDR3 region: CATSREAFSGDSYEQYF. CDR3 nucleotide sequence: TGTGCCACCAGCAGAGAAGCATTTTCAGGGGATAGTTACGAGCAGTACTTC.

At least ten counts were recorded for this clonotype. V gene TRBV7-2 combines with J gene TRBJ1-6; possible D gene TRBD1, 6 bases. Germline CDR1 reads SGHTA; CDR2 reads FQGNSA. The length of the CDR3 is 16 residues. With 1 base removed from V and 8 bases from J, the gap between germline ends came to 15 bases. CDR3 coding DNA: TGTGCCAGCAGCTTAGGCCCCACAGGGTTTGATTCACCCCTCCACTTT. Protein sequence: CASSLGPTGFDSPLHF.

This clonotype has only a few counts. The genes are TRBV12-5 and TRBJ1-1; D remains ambiguous. In germline, CDR1 is LGHNT, CDR2 FRNRAP. The ends were cut back, 1 base at V and 4 bases at J, with 10 bases in the middle. The CDR3 length is 14 residues. The CDR3 sequence is CASGLAQLSTEAFF. The CDR3 nucleotides read TGTGCTAGTGGTTTGGCCCAGTTGAGCACTGAAGCTTTCTTT.

This sequence joins TRBV2 and TRBJ2-1; D not resolved. Germline lookup yields CDR1 SNHLY and CDR2 FYNNEI. This CDR3 spans 16 amino acids. V was shortened by 5 bases and J by 7 bases, with 21 bases between the two germline ends. The DNA of the CDR3 is TGTGCCAGCAGTAATCCGGAAGGTACCGGCTGGAATGAGCAGTTCTTC. Amino acid sequence: CASSNPEGTGWNEQFF.

This clonotype has ten or more counts. J is TRBJ2-5 and V is TRBV5-1; no clear D gene. CDR1 SGHRS and CDR2 YFSETQ come from the germline V gene. Trimming took 0 bases from V and 0 from J, leaving 12 bases between them. The CDR3 consists of 16 residues. CDR3 in amino acids: CASSLEGIPYQETQYF. CDR3 sequence (DNA): TGCGCCAGCAGCTTGGAGGGCATCCCGTACCAAGAGACCCAGTACTTC.

This clonotype has ten or more counts. The chain has TRBV29-1 and TRBJ2-2; no clear D. Looked up from germline, CDR1 is SQVTM and CDR2 is ANQGSEA. The CDR3 is made up of 14 amino acids. The ends were cut back, 4 bases at V and 7 bases at J, with 16 bases in the middle. The CDR3 region has the DNA TGCAGCGTTGGAACCCTTGCCCAAAGCGGGGAGCTGTTTTTT. It specifies CSVGTLAQSGELFF.

Ten or more counts support this clonotype. V is TRBV20-1 and J is TRBJ1-3, with D perhaps TRBD1 (6 bases). The germline V gene encodes CDR1 DFQATT and CDR2 SNEGSKA (reference sequence). The CDR3 runs 15 residues. Trimming stripped 4 bases from V and 3 bases from J, with 16 bases between. The CDR3 DNA reads TGCAGTGCTACGAGAAGAGACAGGCTTGGAAACACCATATATTTT. Amino acid sequence: CSATRRDRLGNTIYF.

This clonotype has a count of ten or more. The chain is built from TRBV20-1 and TRBJ2-1; 9 bases align to TRBD2. Germline assignment: CDR1 DFQATT and CDR2 SNEGSKA (reference sequence). The J segment lost 6 bases and the V segment lost 5 bases, leaving 8 bases of the junction unmatched. This CDR3 spans 14 amino acids. Here the CDR3 reads CSAPQSSGGNEQFF. DNA of the CDR3: TGCAGTGCTCCCCAGAGTAGCGGGGGCAATGAGCAGTTCTTC.